The 16 T cell receptor beta chains below come from one sample, sequenced in a study of T cell repertoires in cytomegalovirus infection. In TCRdb, the reads were re-called with MiXCR into one record per CDR3 protein. The sample lists around 770,000 distinct CDR3 sequences; about 27% were seen once. These receptors' targets are unknown. Specimen: cultured CD8+ T cells from PBMCs, collected from culture after CMV antigen stimulation. Every receptor here comes from a human donor in good health (CMV status not recorded). Some clones in this sample may be carry-over from other donors' samples.

In its sample, this clonotype was seen a few times. The J gene is TRBJ1-2, the V gene TRBV15; D possibly corresponds to TRBD1 (6 bases). This CDR3 is 11 amino acids long. With 6 bases removed from V and 8 bases from J, the gap between germline ends came to 10 bases. The V gene's germline CDR1 is LNHNV and CDR2 YYDKDF (reference sequence). The CDR3 sequence: CATSDRSGYTF. The DNA of the CDR3 is TGTGCCACCAGTGACAGGTCCGGCTACACCTTC. The full variable domain, completed using reference TRBV15 and TRBJ1-2, is DAMVIQNPRYQVTQFGKPVTLSCSQTLNHNVMYWYQQKSSQAPKLLFHYYDKDFNNEADTPDNFQSRRPNTSFCFLDIRSPGLGDTAMYLCATSDRSGYTFGSGTRLTVV.

The chain has TRBV7-6 and TRBJ2-2; 11 bases fit TRBD2. The germline V gene encodes CDR1 SGHVS and CDR2 FNYEAQ. This CDR3 is built from 16 residues. V dropped 1 base and J dropped 4; count of bases not matched to a gene: 2. CDR3 sequence reads: CASSLVAGGPTGELFF. CDR3 DNA: TGTGCCAGCAGCTTAGTAGCGGGGGGGCCCACCGGGGAGCTGTTTTTT.

This clonotype was counted only a few times. The gene calls are TRBV7-9 and TRBJ1-2; D may be TRBD1 (5 bases). Germline CDR1 is SEHNR and CDR2 is FQNEAQ (reference sequence). This CDR3 region has 13 residues. The germline V and J ends were trimmed by 0 bases and 8 bases, with 10 bases remaining between them. The CDR3 sequence is CASSLAEGSGYTF. The DNA of the CDR3 is TGTGCCAGCAGCTTAGCGGAGGGGTCGGGCTACACCTTC.

This clonotype appeared a few times. This chain uses TRBV5-1 with TRBJ1-2; unclear D gene. V shed 1 base and J shed 3 bases, with 7 bases lying between them. CDR3 length: 13 amino acids. Germline-derived CDR1 and CDR2 are SGHRS and YFSETQ. CDR3 in amino acids: CASSLRLDYGYTF. The CDR3 coding sequence is TGCGCCAGCAGCTTGCGATTGGACTATGGCTACACCTTC.

The J gene is TRBJ2-2, the V gene TRBV5-5, with D hard to call. Trimming removed 1 base at V and 4 bases at J, with 14 bases between. CDR3 length: 16 amino acids. CDR1 and CDR2 from the germline V gene are SGHKS and YYEKEE (reference sequence). The CDR3 loop reads CASSLWPGGPTGELFF. The CDR3 bases are TGTGCCAGCAGCTTGTGGCCAGGTGGGCCCACCGGGGAGCTGTTTTTT.

This clonotype was found many times. The genes are TRBV7-9 and TRBJ1-1; D remains unclear. With 3 bases removed from V and 2 bases from J, the gap between germline ends came to 13 bases. The CDR3 has 15 amino acids. Germline values: CDR1 SEHNR, CDR2 FQNEAQ (reference sequence). CDR3 nucleotides: TGTGCCAGCAGCTTGTGGGAGACATTTAACACTGAAGCTTTCTTT. Its translation: CASSLWETFNTEAFF. The variable domain in full, with the rest retrieved from reference TRBV7-9 and TRBJ1-1, is DTGVSQNPRHKITKRGQNVTFRCDPISEHNRLYWYRQTLGQGPEFLTYFQNEAQLEKSRLLSDRFSAERPKGSFSTLEIQRTEQGDSAMYLCASSLWETFNTEAFFGQGTRLTVV.

There are a few counts of this clonotype. The CDR3 nucleotides read TGTGCCAGCAGCACGGACGGATGGAACACTGAAGCTTTCTTT. It codes for CASSTDGWNTEAFF. The chain uses TRBV11-2 and TRBJ1-1; D uncertain. The CDR3 is 14 amino acids. Trimming removed 5 bases at V and 1 base at J, with 11 bases between. CDR1 is SGHAT, CDR2 FQNNGV, per germline.

The chain carries TRBV12-3 or TRBV12-4 and TRBJ1-5; TRBD1 might be the D (6 bases). V was shortened by 4 bases and J by 3 bases, with 22 bases between the two germline ends. The CDR3 contains 18 residues. This chain's CDR3 is CASSWYLAGGGDNQPQHF. CDR3 bases: TGTGCCAGCAGTTGGTATCTTGCTGGGGGCGGTGACAATCAGCCCCAGCATTTT.

V and J are TRBV18 and TRBJ1-5; TRBD1 is a possible D gene (6 bases). V lost 3 bases, J lost 1 base, and 22 bases lay in between. Germline CDR1 reads KGHSH; CDR2 reads LQKENI. The CDR3 loop spans 19 amino acids. CDR3 sequence (DNA): TGTGCCAGCTCACCCTCGGGGGCCCTCGGGGTATCGAGCAATCAGCCCCAGCATTTT. Translating gives CASSPSGALGVSSNQPQHF.

This clonotype appeared a few times. V gene TRBV12-3 or TRBV12-4 combines with J gene TRBJ2-7; no reliable D call. Trimming took 4 bases from V and 3 from J, leaving 7 bases between them. This CDR3 spans 12 amino acids. CDR3 bases: TGTGCCAGCAGTTCTCTTATCTACGAGCAGTACTTC. Its translation is CASSSLIYEQYF.

The gene calls are TRBV24-1 and TRBJ1-2, with 8 bases identical to TRBD1. This CDR3 region has 14 residues. V was pared by 5 bases and J by 6 bases, with 7 bases of the junction left unmatched. CDR1 is KGHDR, CDR2 SFDVKD, per germline. The chain's CDR3 is CATSGRQGTDGYTF. The CDR3 coding sequence is TGTGCCACCAGTGGCAGACAGGGGACCGATGGCTACACCTTC.

The chain uses TRBV6-6 and TRBJ2-5; either TRBD1 or TRBD2 may supply D (5 bases each). The V end lost 5 bases, the J end lost 5 bases, and 18 bases lay between the germline ends. This CDR3 comprises 15 residues. CDR1 is MNHNY, CDR2 SVGAGI, per germline (reference sequence). CDR3 sequence (DNA): TGTGCCAGCAGTGGAGGATACAGGTCTCTGGAGACCCAGTACTTC. Its translation is CASSGGYRSLETQYF.

This chain links TRBV27 with TRBJ1-1; D unresolved. Between the trimmed V and J ends, which lost 2 bases and 5 bases, there was a span of 9 bases. CDR1 and CDR2 from the germline V gene are MNHEY and SMNVEV (reference sequence). CDR3 length equals 13 residues. The DNA of the CDR3 is TGTGCCAGCAGTTTAATGACGGGTACTGAAGCTTTCTTT. It yields the protein CASSLMTGTEAFF.

This clonotype has only a few counts. This may be a read error, as it is one base from a much larger clone. This chain joins TRBV7-9 and TRBJ2-7; D is ambiguous. CDR1 SEHNR and CDR2 FQNEAQ come from the germline V gene (reference sequence). The length of the CDR3 is 11 residues. V lost 5 bases, J lost 2 bases, and 4 bases lay in between. The CDR3: CASSVTYEQYF. CDR3 DNA: TGTGCCAGCAGCGTTACCTACGAGCAGTACTTC.

In this sample, this clonotype turned up a few times. This chain links TRBV28 with TRBJ1-1; D is uncertain. The CDR3 is made up of 15 amino acids. Trimming pared 10 bases from V and 1 base from J, leaving 19 bases between. CDR1 and CDR2 from the germline V gene are MDHEN and SYDVKM. The CDR3 region is CATTIWKWTNTEAFF. CDR3 bases: TGTGCCACCACCATCTGGAAGTGGACGAACACTGAAGCTTTCTTT.

CDR3 region: CASIGTSGGADEQFF. CDR3 DNA: TGTGCCAGCATCGGGACTAGCGGGGGGGCGGATGAGCAGTTCTTC. This chain uses TRBV7-9 with TRBJ2-1, with 16 bases lining up with TRBD2. V gave up 7 bases and J gave up 8 bases; unmatched junction bases: 5. Germline V CDR1 and CDR2: SEHNR, FQNEAQ (reference sequence). This CDR3 spans 15 amino acids. Variable domain in full (rest from reference TRBV7-9 and TRBJ2-1): DTGVSQNPRHKITKRGQNVTFRCDPISEHNRLYWYRQTLGQGPEFLTYFQNEAQLEKSRLLSDRFSAERPKGSFSTLEIQRTEQGDSAMYLCASIGTSGGADEQFFGPGTRLTVL.